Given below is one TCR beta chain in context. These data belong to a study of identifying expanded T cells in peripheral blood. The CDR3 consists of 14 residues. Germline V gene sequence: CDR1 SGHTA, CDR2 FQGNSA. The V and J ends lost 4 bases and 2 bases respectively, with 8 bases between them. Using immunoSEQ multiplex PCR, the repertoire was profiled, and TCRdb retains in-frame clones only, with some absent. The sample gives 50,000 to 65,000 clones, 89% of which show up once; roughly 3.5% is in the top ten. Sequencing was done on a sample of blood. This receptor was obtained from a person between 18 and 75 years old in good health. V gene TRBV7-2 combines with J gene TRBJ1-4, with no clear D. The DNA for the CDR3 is TGTGCCAGCAGCTGGGGAGCTACTAATGAAAAACTGTTTTTT. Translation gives CASSWGATNEKLFF.